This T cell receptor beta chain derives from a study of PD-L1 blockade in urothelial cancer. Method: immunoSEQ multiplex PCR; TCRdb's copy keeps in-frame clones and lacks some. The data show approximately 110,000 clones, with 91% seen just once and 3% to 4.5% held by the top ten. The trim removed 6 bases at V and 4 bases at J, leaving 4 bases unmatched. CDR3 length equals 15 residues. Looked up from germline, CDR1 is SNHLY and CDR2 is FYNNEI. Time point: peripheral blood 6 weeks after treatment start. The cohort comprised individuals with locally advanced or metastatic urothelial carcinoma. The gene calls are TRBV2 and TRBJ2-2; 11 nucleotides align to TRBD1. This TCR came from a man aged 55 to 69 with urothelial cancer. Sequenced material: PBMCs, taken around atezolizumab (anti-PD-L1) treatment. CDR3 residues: CASRRGTGGTGELFF. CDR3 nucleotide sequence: TGTGCCAGCAGGAGGGGGACAGGGGGCACCGGGGAGCTGTTTTTT. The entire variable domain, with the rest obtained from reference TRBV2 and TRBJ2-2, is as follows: EPEVTQTPSHQVTQMGQEVILRCVPISNHLYFYWYRQILGQKVEFLVSFYNNEISEKSEIFDDQFSVERPDGSNFTLKIRSTKLEDSAMYFCASRRGTGGTGELFFGEGSRLTVL.